The sequence of this TCR beta chain was determined in a study of regulatory T cells in long-lasting Graves disease. Indicated time point: persistent/refractory GD, antithyroid drugs over 5 years with positive TRAb. Generation of the TCR library employed RNA extracted from PBMCs. TCR beta libraries were built with iRepertoire HTBI primers and Arm-PCR of CDR3 regions. TCRdb reanalysed the multiplex PCR reads using MiXCR and keeps one entry per CDR3 protein. The table lists about 660,000 distinct CDR3 sequences, around 30% of them singletons, with about two fifths in the top ten. This CDR3 is built from 16 residues. V was cut by 5 bases and J by 5 bases, with 21 bases left in between. Germline CDR1 and CDR2: MNHNS and SASEGT.

This chain links TRBV6-1 with TRBJ1-1; possibly TRBD1 for D (6 bases). The TCR sequence derives from a female donor with Graves disease. The source material was peripheral blood mononuclear cells (PBMCs), sampled when the disease was refractory, from a patient treated with antithyroid drugs. The DNA for the CDR3 is TGTGCCAGCAGTACGCCCCGGGACACCCAAGCAACTGAAGCTTTCTTT. This codes for CASSTPRDTQATEAFF.